This T cell receptor (beta chain) originates from a study of blood T cell repertoires in COVID-19. Study details: The samples span acute and convalescent COVID-19 from the United States, Italy and Spain. The cDNA or gDNA used as material had been derived from T cells, B-cell-depleted T cells, or PBMCs.

The length of the CDR3 is 15 residues. V lost 4 bases, J lost 6 bases, and 13 bases lay in between. Looked up from germline, CDR1 is ENHRY and CDR2 is SYGVKD. Per the authors' pipeline: Amplification from reference gene primers served as the basis for estimated nucleated cell counts. Clones were sequenced by immunoSEQ multiplex PCR, and TCRdb holds only the in-frame ones, with some missing. V and J calls and clone size come straight from that table; D and trimming were deduced from the DNA. The sample has some 400,000 clones; 90% are singletons. The chain carries TRBV10-3 and TRBJ1-6; tentatively, D is TRBD1 (6 bases). Sequencing was done on a sample of peripheral blood. This clonotype originated in a man between 18 and 29 years old with active or convalescent COVID-19. The CDR3 region has the DNA TGTGCCATCAGTGGGGGGGGGCCTGGTAATTCACCCCTCCACTTT. It is translated as CAISGGGPGNSPLHF.